This T cell receptor (beta chain) was identified during a study of early T cells in non-severe SARS-CoV-2 infection. Broader study findings: Matching results from VDJdb favored anti-spike CD8 responses, leaving private and CD4 specificities undetected.

Unique molecular identifiers tagged individual cDNA molecules. TCRdb re-called the 5' RACE reads with MiXCR, one entry per CDR3 protein. This repertoire shows around 67,000 distinct CDR3 sequences, under 14% found once; its top ten account for about 4.1%. This clonotype appeared a few times. Its antigen is currently unknown. V was cut by 1 base and J by 1 base, with 1 base left in between. Germline V lookup: CDR1 MGHDK, CDR2 SYGVNS. The CDR3 consists of 12 residues. This TCR came from an adult who was a healthcare worker with PCR-confirmed SARS-CoV-2 infection or an uninfected control (not recorded which). This chain joins TRBV25-1 and TRBJ1-1; D unresolved. The sample was whole blood. CDR3 sequence reads: CASSESNTEAFF. In nucleotides, the CDR3 is TGTGCCAGCAGTGAATCGAACACTGAAGCTTTCTTT.